Listed below are T cell receptor beta chains from one sample, sequenced in a study of cytotoxic CD8 clonotypes in ibrutinib-treated CLL. Here immunoSEQ multiplex PCR was the method, and the copy in TCRdb shows in-frame clones only, minus some. The sample holds 15,000 to 20,000 clones, 65% to 70% seen once. Material: PBMCs, obtained before ibrutinib treatment. These receptors were collected from a human donor with chronic lymphocytic leukemia. Each CDR3 is given with its conserved first and last residue. D genes are given only for firm matches. The size field is filled for only some rows; it gives once, few, many or a size class.

abundance | j_gene | d_gene | v_gene | CDR3aa | CDR3nt
- | TRBJ2-7 | - | TRBV5-1 | CASSLEVGLSEQYF | TGCGCCAGCAGCTTGGAGGTGGGGCTAAGCGAGCAGTACTTC
- | TRBJ2-3 | - | TRBV15 | CATSYGYTQYF | TGTGCCACCAGCTACGGGTATACGCAGTATTTT
few | TRBJ1-3 | - | TRBV9 | CASSYGVGGNTIYF | TGTGCCAGCAGCTACGGGGTTGGGGGAAACACCATATATTTT
once | TRBJ1-2 | - | TRBV18 | CVSSHSRPTAGYTF | TGTGTCAGCTCACATAGCCGACCCACGGCTGGCTACACCTTC
- | TRBJ2-2 | - | TRBV23-1 | CAKGGPNTGELFF | TGCGCCAAAGGAGGCCCGAACACCGGGGAGCTGTTTTTT
once | TRBJ2-1 | - | TRBV29-1 | CSVGPEAYNEQFF | TGCAGCGTCGGCCCTGAAGCCTACAATGAGCAGTTCTTC
few | TRBJ2-7 | TRBD2 | TRBV11-3 | CASSRTLAGGSYEQYF | TGTGCCAGCAGCCGGACACTAGCGGGGGGATCCTACGAGCAGTACTTC
- | TRBJ2-3 | - | TRBV29-1 | CSVETTITDTQYF | TGCAGCGTGGAGACGACAATCACAGATACGCAGTATTTT
- | TRBJ1-2 | TRBD1 | TRBV13 | CASSSISRQGGSYGYTF | TGTGCCAGCAGCTCCATTTCTCGACAGGGAGGTAGCTATGGCTACACCTTC
- | TRBJ2-7 | TRBD2 | TRBV5-1 | CASSQLAGLTYEQYF | TGCGCCAGCAGCCAACTAGCGGGCCTGACCTACGAGCAGTACTTC
- | TRBJ1-2 | TRBD1 | TRBV5-5 | CASSSGQGSGYTF | TGTGCCAGCAGCTCCGGACAGGGGAGTGGCTACACCTTC
- | TRBJ1-6 | - | TRBV25-1 | CASSGPPASPLHF | TGTGCCAGCAGTGGACCCCCTGCCTCACCCCTCCACTTT
- | TRBJ1-1 | - | TRBV29-1 | CSATSRVMNTEAFF | TGCAGCGCAACCTCACGGGTCATGAACACTGAAGCTTTCTTT
- | TRBJ2-7 | - | TRBV6-5 | CASRDGPSYEQYF | TGTGCCAGCAGGGACGGACCCTCCTACGAGCAGTACTTC
- | TRBJ2-1 | TRBD2 | TRBV6-6 | CASSYSGTSGEQFF | TGTGCCAGCAGTTACTCCGGGACTAGCGGGGAGCAGTTCTTC
- | TRBJ1-6 | - | TRBV5-1 | CASSLGTVYNSPLHF | TGCGCCAGCAGCTTGGGAACAGTATATAATTCACCCCTCCACTTT
few | TRBJ2-7 | - | TRBV5-5 | CASSLGISSYEQYF | TGTGCCAGCAGCTTGGGCATTTCCTCCTACGAGCAGTACTTC
- | TRBJ1-6 | - | TRBV11-3 | CASSSFTGSDSPLHF | TGTGCCAGCAGTTCCTTCACAGGGAGCGATTCACCCCTCCACTTT
- | TRBJ2-5 | TRBD1 | TRBV7-9 | CASSTSLTGAGETQYF | TGTGCCAGCAGCACCTCCCTGACAGGGGCAGGGGAGACCCAGTACTTC
- | TRBJ1-2 | - | TRBV6-4 | CATPQTVMDYGYTF | TGTGCCACCCCTCAGACAGTCATGGACTATGGCTACACCTTC
- | TRBJ2-1 | TRBD2 | TRBV7-2 | CASSPRTSGGADQFF | TGTGCCAGCAGCCCACGGACTAGCGGGGGGGCCGATCAGTTCTTC
once | TRBJ1-4 | - | TRBV6-5 | CASSPGWGSRF | TGTGCCAGCAGTCCCGGGTGGGGCTCGCGTTTT
- | TRBJ2-7 | - | TRBV19 | CASSNGVFGYEQYF | TGTGCCAGTAGTAATGGGGTTTTCGGCTACGAGCAGTACTTC
large | TRBJ2-7 | - | TRBV4-3 | CASSQDRSYEQYF | TGCGCCAGCAGCCAGGACCGCTCCTACGAGCAGTACTTC
- | TRBJ2-7 | TRBD1 | TRBV5-1 | CASSVHGTAYEQYF | TGCGCCAGCAGCGTCCACGGGACAGCCTACGAGCAGTACTTC
- | TRBJ2-5 | - | TRBV7-9 | CASSFRTQIQGAQETQYF | TGTGCCAGCAGCTTCCGGACACAAATTCAAGGTGCACAAGAGACCCAGTACTTC
once | TRBJ2-1 | TRBD2 | TRBV7-2 | CASSLGGGGYNEQFF | TGTGCCAGCAGCTTGGGCGGGGGGGGATACAATGAGCAGTTCTTC
- | TRBJ1-2 | - | TRBV5-1 | CASSLEWSSNYGYTF | TGCGCCAGCAGCTTGGAATGGTCGTCTAACTATGGCTACACCTTC
- | TRBJ2-6 | - | TRBV18 | CASSPGVTSGANVLTF | TGTGCCAGCTCACCGGGCGTAACGTCTGGGGCCAACGTCCTGACTTTC